The entry below gives a single T cell receptor beta chain sequence along with its context. These data come from a study of blood T cell repertoires in COVID-19. The wider study: T cells, B-cell-depleted T cells, or PBMCs provided the cDNA or gDNA that served as material.

The protocol was immunoSEQ multiplex PCR, while the TCRdb copy is restricted to in-frame clones and leaves out a portion. The table shows 150,000 to 200,000 clones, with roughly four fifths occurring only once. Deletions cut 1 base from V and 0 bases from J, with 7 bases between. CDR3 length: 14 amino acids. CDR1 is SGHNT, CDR2 YYREEE, per germline (reference sequence). Patients in Seattle were enrolled during active infection, then followed longitudinally. The sequence was collected from a woman aged 70-85 years with COVID-19, enrolled during active disease. Sequences were obtained from peripheral blood. The chain carries TRBV5-4 and TRBJ1-1; D gene uncertain. The CDR3 sequence: CASSLPTMNTEAFF. The CDR3, as DNA: TGTGCCAGCAGCTTGCCTACCATGAACACTGAAGCTTTCTTT.